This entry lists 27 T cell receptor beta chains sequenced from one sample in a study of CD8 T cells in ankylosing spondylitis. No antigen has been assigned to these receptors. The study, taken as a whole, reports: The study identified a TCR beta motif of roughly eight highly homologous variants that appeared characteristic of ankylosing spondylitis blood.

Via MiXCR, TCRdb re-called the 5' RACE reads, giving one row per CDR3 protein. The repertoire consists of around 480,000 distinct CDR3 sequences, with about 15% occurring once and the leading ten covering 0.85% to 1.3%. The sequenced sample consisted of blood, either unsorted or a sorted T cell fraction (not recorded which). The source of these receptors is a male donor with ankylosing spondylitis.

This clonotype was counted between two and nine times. CDR3 coding DNA: TGCAGTGTCTACGCCCCCGACACTGAAGCTTTCTTT. Its translation: CSVYAPDTEAFF. This chain joins TRBV20-1 and TRBJ1-1; no clear D. Germline V CDR1 and CDR2: DFQATT, SNEGSKA (reference sequence). V was trimmed by 7 bases and J by 3 bases, leaving 12 bases between them. This CDR3 is built from 12 residues.

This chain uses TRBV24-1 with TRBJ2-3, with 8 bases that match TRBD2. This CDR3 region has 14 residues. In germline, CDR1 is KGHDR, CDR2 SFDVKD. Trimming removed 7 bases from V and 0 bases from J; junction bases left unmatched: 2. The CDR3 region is CATRTSASTDTQYF. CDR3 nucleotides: TGTGCCACCAGGACTAGCGCTAGCACAGATACGCAGTATTTT.

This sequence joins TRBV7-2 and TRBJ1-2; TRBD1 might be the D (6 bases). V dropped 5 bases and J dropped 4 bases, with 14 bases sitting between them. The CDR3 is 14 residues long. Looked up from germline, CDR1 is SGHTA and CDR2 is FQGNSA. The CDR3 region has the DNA TGTGCCAGCAGCCCTAGACAGGCGTCCTATGGCTACACCTTC. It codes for CASSPRQASYGYTF.

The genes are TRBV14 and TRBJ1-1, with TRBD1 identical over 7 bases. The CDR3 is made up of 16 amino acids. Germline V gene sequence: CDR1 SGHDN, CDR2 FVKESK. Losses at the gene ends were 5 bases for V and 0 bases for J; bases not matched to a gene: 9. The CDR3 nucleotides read TGTGCCAGCAGCGAACAAACAGGGGCCATGAACACTGAAGCTTTCTTT. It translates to CASSEQTGAMNTEAFF.

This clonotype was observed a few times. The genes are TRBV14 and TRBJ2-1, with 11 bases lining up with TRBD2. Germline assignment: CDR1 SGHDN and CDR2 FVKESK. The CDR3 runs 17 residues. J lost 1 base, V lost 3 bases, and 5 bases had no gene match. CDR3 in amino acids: CASSQGTSGPSYNEQFF. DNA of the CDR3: TGTGCCAGCAGCCAGGGGACTAGCGGCCCTTCCTACAATGAGCAGTTCTTC.

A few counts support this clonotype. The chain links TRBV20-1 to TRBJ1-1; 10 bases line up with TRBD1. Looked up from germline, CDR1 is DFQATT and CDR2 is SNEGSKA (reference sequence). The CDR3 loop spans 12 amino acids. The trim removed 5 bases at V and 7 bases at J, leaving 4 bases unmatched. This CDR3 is CSAGGTGDEAFF. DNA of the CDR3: TGCAGTGCTGGAGGGACAGGGGATGAAGCTTTCTTT.

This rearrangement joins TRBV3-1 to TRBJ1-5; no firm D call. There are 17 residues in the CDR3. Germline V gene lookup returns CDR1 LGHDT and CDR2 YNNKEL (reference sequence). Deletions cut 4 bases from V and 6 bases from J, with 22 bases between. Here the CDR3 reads CASSPTFRPTKGQPQHF. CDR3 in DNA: TGTGCCAGCAGCCCCACCTTCAGACCCACCAAGGGTCAGCCCCAGCATTTT.

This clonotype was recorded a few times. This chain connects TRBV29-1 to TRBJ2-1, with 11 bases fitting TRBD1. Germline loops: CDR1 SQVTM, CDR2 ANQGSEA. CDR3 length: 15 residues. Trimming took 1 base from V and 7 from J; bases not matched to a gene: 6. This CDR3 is CSVEGGTGGINEQFF. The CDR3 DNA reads TGCAGCGTTGAAGGGGGGACAGGGGGGATTAATGAGCAGTTCTTC.

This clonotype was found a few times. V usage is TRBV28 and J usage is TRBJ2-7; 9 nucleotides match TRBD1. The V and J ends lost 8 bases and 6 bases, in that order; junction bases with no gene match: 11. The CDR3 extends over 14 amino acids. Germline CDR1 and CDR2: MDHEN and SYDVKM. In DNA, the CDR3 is TGTGCCAGCTCAACAGGGGGCGCGATCCGCGAGCAGTACTTC. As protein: CASSTGGAIREQYF.

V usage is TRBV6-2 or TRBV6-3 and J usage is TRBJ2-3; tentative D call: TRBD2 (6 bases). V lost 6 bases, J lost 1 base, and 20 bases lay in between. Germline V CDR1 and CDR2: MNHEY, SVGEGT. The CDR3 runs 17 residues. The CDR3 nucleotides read TGTGCCAGCAGAAGACAACTTTTCGGGAGAGGCACAGATACGCAGTATTTT. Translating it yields CASRRQLFGRGTDTQYF.

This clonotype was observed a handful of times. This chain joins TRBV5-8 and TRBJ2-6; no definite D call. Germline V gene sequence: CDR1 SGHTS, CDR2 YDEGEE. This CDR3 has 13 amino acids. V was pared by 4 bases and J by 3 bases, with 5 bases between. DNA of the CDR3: TGTGCCAGCAGCAGTTATGGGGCCAACGTCCTGACTTTC. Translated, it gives CASSSYGANVLTF.

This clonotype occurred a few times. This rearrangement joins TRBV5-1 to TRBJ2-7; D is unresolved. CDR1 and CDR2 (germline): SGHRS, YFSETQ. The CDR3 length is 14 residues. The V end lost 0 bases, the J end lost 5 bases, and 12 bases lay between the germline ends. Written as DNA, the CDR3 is TGCGCCAGCAGCTTGGGGTACTCCCAGAACGAGCAGTACTTC. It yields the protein CASSLGYSQNEQYF.

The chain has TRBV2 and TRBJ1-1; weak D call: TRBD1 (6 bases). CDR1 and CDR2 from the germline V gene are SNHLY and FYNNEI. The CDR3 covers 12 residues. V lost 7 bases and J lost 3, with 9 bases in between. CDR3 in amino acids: CASNTGYTEAFF. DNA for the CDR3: TGTGCCAGCAATACAGGGTACACTGAAGCTTTCTTT. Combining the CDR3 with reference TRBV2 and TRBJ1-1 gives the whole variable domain EPEVTQTPSHQVTQMGQEVILRCVPISNHLYFYWYRQILGQKVEFLVSFYNNEISEKSEIFDDQFSVERPDGSNFTLKIRSTKLEDSAMYFCASNTGYTEAFFGQGTRLTVV.

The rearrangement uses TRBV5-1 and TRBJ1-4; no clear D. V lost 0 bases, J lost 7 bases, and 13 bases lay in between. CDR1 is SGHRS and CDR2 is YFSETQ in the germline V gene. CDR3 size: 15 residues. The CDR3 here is CASSLEGRGGEKLFF. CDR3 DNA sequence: TGCGCCAGCAGCTTGGAAGGACGGGGAGGTGAAAAACTGTTTTTT.

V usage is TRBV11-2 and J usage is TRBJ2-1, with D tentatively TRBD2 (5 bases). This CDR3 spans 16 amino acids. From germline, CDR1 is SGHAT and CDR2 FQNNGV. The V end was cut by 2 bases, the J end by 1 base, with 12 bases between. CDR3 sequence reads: CASSLRPGNSYNEQFF. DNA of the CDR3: TGTGCCAGCAGCTTAAGGCCCGGGAATTCCTACAATGAGCAGTTCTTC.

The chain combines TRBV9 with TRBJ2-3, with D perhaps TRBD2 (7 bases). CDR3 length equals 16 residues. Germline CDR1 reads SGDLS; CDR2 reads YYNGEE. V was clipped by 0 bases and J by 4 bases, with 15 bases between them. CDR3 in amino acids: CASSVAAGAYPDTQYF. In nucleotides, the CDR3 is TGTGCCAGCAGCGTAGCGGCGGGGGCCTATCCAGATACGCAGTATTTT.

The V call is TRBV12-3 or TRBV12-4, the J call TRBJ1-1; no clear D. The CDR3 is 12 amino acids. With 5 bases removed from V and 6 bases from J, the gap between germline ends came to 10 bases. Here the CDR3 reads CASSRGWAEAFF. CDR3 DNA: TGTGCCAGCAGTCGCGGTTGGGCTGAAGCTTTCTTT.

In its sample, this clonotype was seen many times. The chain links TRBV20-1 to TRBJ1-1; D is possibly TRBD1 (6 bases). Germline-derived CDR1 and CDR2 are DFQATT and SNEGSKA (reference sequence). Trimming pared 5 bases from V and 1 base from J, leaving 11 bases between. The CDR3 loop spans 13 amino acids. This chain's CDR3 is CSAARGGNTEAFF. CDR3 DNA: TGCAGTGCTGCTCGAGGGGGGAACACTGAAGCTTTCTTT.

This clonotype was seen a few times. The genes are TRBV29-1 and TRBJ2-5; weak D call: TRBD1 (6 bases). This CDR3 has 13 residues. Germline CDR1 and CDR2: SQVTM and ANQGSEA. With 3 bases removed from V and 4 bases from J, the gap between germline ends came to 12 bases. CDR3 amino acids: CSVDIGRGETQYF. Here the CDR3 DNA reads TGCAGCGTTGATATAGGCAGGGGAGAGACCCAGTACTTC. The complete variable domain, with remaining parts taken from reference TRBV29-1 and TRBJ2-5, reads SAVISQKPSRDICQRGTSLTIQCQVDSQVTMMFWYRQQPGQSLTLIATANQGSEATYESGFVIDKFPISRPNLTFSTLTVSNMSPEDSSIYLCSVDIGRGETQYFGPGTRLLVL.

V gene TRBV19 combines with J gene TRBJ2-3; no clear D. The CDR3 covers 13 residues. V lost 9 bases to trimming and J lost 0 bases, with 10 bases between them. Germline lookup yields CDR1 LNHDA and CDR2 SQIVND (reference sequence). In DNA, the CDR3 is TGTGCCAGCTCCCACCAAAGCACAGATACGCAGTATTTT. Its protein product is CASSHQSTDTQYF.

DNA for the CDR3: TGCAGTGCTACCCAGCCGGGACTAGTGAACAATGAGCAGTTCTTC. It specifies CSATQPGLVNNEQFF. This rearrangement joins TRBV20-1 to TRBJ2-1; 8 nucleotides line up with TRBD2. Unmatched junction bases numbered 10, after V lost 4 bases and J lost 5 bases. The germline V gene encodes CDR1 DFQATT and CDR2 SNEGSKA (reference sequence). The CDR3 consists of 15 residues.

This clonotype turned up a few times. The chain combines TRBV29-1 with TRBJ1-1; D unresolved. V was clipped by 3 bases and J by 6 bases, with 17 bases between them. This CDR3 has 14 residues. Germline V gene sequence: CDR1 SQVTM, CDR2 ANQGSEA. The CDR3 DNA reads TGCAGCGTTGACCCCCTCGATCTCGGATCTGAAGCTTTCTTT. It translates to CSVDPLDLGSEAFF.

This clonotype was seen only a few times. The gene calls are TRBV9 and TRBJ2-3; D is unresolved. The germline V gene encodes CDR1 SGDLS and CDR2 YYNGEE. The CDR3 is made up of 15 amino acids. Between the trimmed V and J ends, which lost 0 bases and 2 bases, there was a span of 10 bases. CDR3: CASSVEASFTDTQYF. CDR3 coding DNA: TGTGCCAGCAGCGTAGAGGCCTCCTTCACAGATACGCAGTATTTT.

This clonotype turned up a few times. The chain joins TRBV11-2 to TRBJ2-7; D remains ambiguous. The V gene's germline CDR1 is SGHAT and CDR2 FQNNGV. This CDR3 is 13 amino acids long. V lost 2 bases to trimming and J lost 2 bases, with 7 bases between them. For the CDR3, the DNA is TGTGCCAGCAGCTTACCGGATACCTACGAGCAGTACTTC. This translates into CASSLPDTYEQYF.

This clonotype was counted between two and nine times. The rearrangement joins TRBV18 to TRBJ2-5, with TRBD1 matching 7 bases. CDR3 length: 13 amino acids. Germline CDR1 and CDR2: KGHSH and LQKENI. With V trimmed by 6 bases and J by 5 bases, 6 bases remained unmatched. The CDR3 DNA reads TGTGCCAGCTCCCTGGGACAGCTGGAGACCCAGTACTTC. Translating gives CASSLGQLETQYF.

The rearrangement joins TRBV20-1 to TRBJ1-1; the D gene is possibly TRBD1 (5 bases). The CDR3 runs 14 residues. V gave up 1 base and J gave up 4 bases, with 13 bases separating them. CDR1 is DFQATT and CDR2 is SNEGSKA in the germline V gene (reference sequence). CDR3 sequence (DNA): TGCAGTGCTAGAGGAGGCAGGGTTGGCACTGAAGCTTTCTTT. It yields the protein CSARGGRVGTEAFF.

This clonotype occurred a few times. This CDR3 is CASSRLDSYTDTQYF. Here the CDR3 DNA reads TGTGCCAGCAGCCGCTTGGACTCCTACACAGATACGCAGTATTTT. J is TRBJ2-3 and V is TRBV9; TRBD2 might be the D (5 bases). Germline loops: CDR1 SGDLS, CDR2 YYNGEE. The CDR3 has 15 residues. Trimming removed 4 bases at V and 2 bases at J, with 14 bases between. Full variable domain (outside the CDR3, taken from reference TRBV9 and TRBJ2-3): DSGVTQTPKHLITATGQRVTLRCSPRSGDLSVYWYQQSLDQGLQFLIQYYNGEERAKGNILERFSAQQFPDLHSELNLSSLELGDSALYFCASSRLDSYTDTQYFGPGTRLTVL.